This T cell receptor (beta chain) was sequenced for a study of cytomegalovirus exposure and HLA in healthy donors. The CDR3 is made up of 15 amino acids. The V gene lost 4 bases and the J gene lost 2 bases, with 14 bases spanning the gap. Looked up from germline, CDR1 is SEHNR and CDR2 is FQNEAQ (reference sequence). Study-level findings and limits: Some public TCRs appeared in many individuals, while most sequences were rare. Three chains tied to CMV proved CMV antigen-specific in vitro. That first-cohort TCR clusters tended to co-occur in the approximately 110 validation repertoires was found in a later analysis.

Comments on this clone: Its antigen is as yet unknown.

TCRdb's table, derived via immunoSEQ multiplex PCR, lists solely in-frame clones and lacks some. The sample carries about 130,000 clones, approximately 91% recorded once. Sequenced sample: PBMCs. The sequence was collected from a woman under 30 in good health and CMV-seronegative. The chain carries TRBV7-9 and TRBJ1-2; D is ambiguous. The chain's CDR3 is CASSSSSTVNYGYTF. The CDR3 DNA reads TGTGCCAGCAGCTCCTCCTCAACAGTAAACTATGGCTACACCTTC.